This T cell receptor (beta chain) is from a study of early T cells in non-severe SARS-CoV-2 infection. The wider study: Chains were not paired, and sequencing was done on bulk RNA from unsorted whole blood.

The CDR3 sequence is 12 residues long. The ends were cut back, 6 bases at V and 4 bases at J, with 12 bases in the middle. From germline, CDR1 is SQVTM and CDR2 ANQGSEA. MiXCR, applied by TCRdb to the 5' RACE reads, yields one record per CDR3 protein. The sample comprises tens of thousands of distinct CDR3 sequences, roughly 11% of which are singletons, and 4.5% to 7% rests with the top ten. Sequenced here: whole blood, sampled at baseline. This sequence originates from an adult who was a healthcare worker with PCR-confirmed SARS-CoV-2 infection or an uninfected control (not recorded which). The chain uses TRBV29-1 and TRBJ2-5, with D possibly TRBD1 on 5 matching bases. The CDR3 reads CSVVAQGETQYF. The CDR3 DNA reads TGCAGCGTAGTCGCTCAGGGAGAGACCCAGTACTTC.